Below are 15 T cell receptor beta chains sequenced from a single sample in a study of blood T cell repertoires in COVID-19. The method was immunoSEQ multiplex PCR; TCRdb's version includes in-frame clones alone and lacks a portion of them. The sample lists about 270,000 clones; roughly nine tenths were seen once. The sequenced sample was PBMCs or T cells enriched from blood (not recorded which). These receptors originate from a woman in her 50s who had recovered from COVID-19.

This clone appeared a few times. V and J are TRBV3-1 (or the pseudogene TRBV3-2) and TRBJ1-3, with a weak D call TRBD1 (6 bases). V dropped 3 bases and J dropped 0 bases, with 12 bases sitting between them. CDR1 and CDR2 (germline): LGHDT, YNNKEL (reference sequence). This CDR3 has 16 amino acids. CDR3 sequence reads: CASSQVLQGSGNTIYF. The CDR3 DNA reads TGTGCCAGCAGCCAGGTTTTACAGGGCTCTGGAAACACCATATATTTT.

This clone was recorded only once. The chain links TRBV28 to TRBJ2-2, with 8 bases lining up with TRBD1. The CDR3 extends over 15 amino acids. Germline CDR1 is MDHEN and CDR2 is SYDVKM. V lost 4 bases and J lost 5; bases outside the gene matches: 6. CDR3 in amino acids: CASSSQGAGTGELFF. The DNA of the CDR3 is TGTGCCAGCAGTTCGCAGGGGGCGGGGACCGGGGAGCTGTTTTTT.

The chain employs TRBV4-3 and TRBJ1-2, with D perhaps matching TRBD1 (6 bases). Germline CDR1 LGHNA, CDR2 YSLEER. V was clipped by 4 bases and J by 4 bases, with 16 bases between them. There are 15 residues in the CDR3. The CDR3 loop reads CASSPGTSRGYGYTF. The CDR3 DNA reads TGCGCCAGCAGCCCCGGGACATCTAGGGGCTATGGCTACACCTTC.

The chain uses TRBV7-9 and TRBJ1-2; 7 positions agree with TRBD1. Germline CDR1 and CDR2: SEHNR and FQNEAQ (reference sequence). With 6 bases clipped from V and 7 bases from J, the junction kept 8 bases outside the gene matches. The CDR3 loop spans 13 amino acids. CDR3 loop: CASREDRAGGYTF. CDR3 bases: TGTGCCAGCAGGGAAGACAGGGCTGGTGGCTACACCTTC.

This chain links TRBV5-4 with TRBJ2-1, with D possibly TRBD2 on 6 matching bases. The V gene's germline CDR1 is SGHNT and CDR2 YYREEE (reference sequence). Trimming took 2 bases from V and 8 from J, leaving 17 bases between them. This CDR3 has 15 amino acids. CDR3 loop: CASSFRDSGFDEQFF. The CDR3 DNA reads as TGTGCCAGCAGCTTCCGGGACTCCGGGTTCGATGAGCAGTTCTTC.

The chain is built from TRBV7-2 and TRBJ1-4; no definite D call. V was pared by 2 bases and J by 5 bases, with 12 bases between. The V gene's germline CDR1 is SGHTA and CDR2 FQGNSA. CDR3 length: 15 residues. CDR3 coding DNA: TGTGCCAGCAGCTTAACCGGTGTTCGAAATGAAAAACTGTTTTTT. Its protein is CASSLTGVRNEKLFF.

V usage is TRBV28 and J usage is TRBJ2-1; D perhaps matches TRBD2 (6 bases). Germline loops: CDR1 MDHEN, CDR2 SYDVKM. The V end was cut by 5 bases, the J end by 9 bases, with 11 bases between. This CDR3 has 12 residues. The CDR3 DNA follows: TGTGCCAGCAGTACAACTAGCCGTGAGCAGTTCTTC. It yields the protein CASSTTSREQFF.

The chain couples TRBV4-3 to TRBJ2-7; 8 bases line up with TRBD1. Looked up from germline, CDR1 is LGHNA and CDR2 is YSLEER. The CDR3 is 14 residues long. V shed 4 bases, J shed 2 bases, and the junction held 4 bases outside the gene matches. The CDR3 reads CASSLWTGTYEQYF. The CDR3 DNA is TGCGCCAGCAGCCTTTGGACAGGGACCTACGAGCAGTACTTC.

This chain links TRBV7-9 with TRBJ1-4; D possibly corresponds to TRBD1 (6 bases). V lost 4 bases, J lost 0 bases, and 9 bases lay in between. The CDR3 sequence is 15 residues long. CDR1 is SEHNR and CDR2 is FQNEAQ in the germline V gene (reference sequence). DNA of the CDR3: TGTGCCAGCAGCTCCCGGACAGCAACTAATGAAAAACTGTTTTTT. Residues: CASSSRTATNEKLFF.

The gene calls are TRBV7-6 and TRBJ2-2, with TRBD2 identical over 14 bases. The trim removed 3 bases at V and 7 bases at J, leaving 4 bases unmatched. The germline CDR1 and CDR2 sequences are SGHVS and FNYEAQ. The CDR3 runs to 16 residues. As DNA, the CDR3 is TGTGCCAGCAGCTTCAAGGGACTAGCGGGAGACGGGGAGCTGTTTTTT. It specifies CASSFKGLAGDGELFF.

A single count supports this clone. This chain uses TRBV2 with TRBJ1-4, with TRBD1 matching over 7 bases. Trimming cost V 3 bases and J 4 bases; bases outside gene matches: 2. Germline-derived CDR1 and CDR2 are SNHLY and FYNNEI. This CDR3 has 14 amino acids. As DNA, the CDR3 is TGTGCCAGCAGTGAGACAGGGTTTAATGAAAAACTGTTTTTT. It yields the protein CASSETGFNEKLFF.

This chain joins TRBV29-1 and TRBJ1-2, with 9 bases that match TRBD1. This CDR3 is 13 amino acids long. Germline values: CDR1 SQVTM, CDR2 ANQGSEA. V was clipped by 7 bases and J by 2 bases; unmatched bases: 5. CDR3 coding DNA: TGCAGCGCATCGACAGGGGGGAACTATGGCTACACCTTC. Translation gives CSASTGGNYGYTF. Filled out from reference TRBV29-1 and TRBJ1-2, the complete variable domain reads SAVISQKPSRDICQRGTSLTIQCQVDSQVTMMFWYRQQPGQSLTLIATANQGSEATYESGFVIDKFPISRPNLTFSTLTVSNMSPEDSSIYLCSASTGGNYGYTFGSGTRLTVV.

The J gene is TRBJ2-1, the V gene TRBV7-8; TRBD2 aligns across 8 bases. After removal of 2 bases from V and 6 bases from J, the junction contained 6 bases not matched to a gene. The germline V gene has CDR1 SGHVS and CDR2 FQNEAQ. The CDR3 covers 15 residues. The CDR3 loop reads CASSLRTSKVNEQFF. The CDR3 nucleotides are TGTGCCAGCAGCTTAAGGACTAGCAAGGTCAATGAGCAGTTCTTC.

J is TRBJ2-1 and V is TRBV4-3; 10 bases are shared with TRBD2. The CDR3 runs to 16 residues. Trimming cost V 3 bases and J 8 bases; bases outside gene matches: 10. Germline V CDR1 and CDR2: LGHNA, YSLEER. CDR3 nucleotide sequence: TGCGCCAGCAGCCACATTATTAGCGGGAGGTTCTATGAGCAGTTCTTC. Protein: CASSHIISGRFYEQFF.

The rearrangement uses TRBV21-1 and TRBJ1-1. TRBV21-1 is an annotated pseudogene. This CDR3 region has 12 residues. The chain's CDR3 is CASSKGFSKAFF. CDR3 sequence (DNA): TGTGCCAGCAGCAAAGGGTTTAGTAAAGCTTTCTTT.